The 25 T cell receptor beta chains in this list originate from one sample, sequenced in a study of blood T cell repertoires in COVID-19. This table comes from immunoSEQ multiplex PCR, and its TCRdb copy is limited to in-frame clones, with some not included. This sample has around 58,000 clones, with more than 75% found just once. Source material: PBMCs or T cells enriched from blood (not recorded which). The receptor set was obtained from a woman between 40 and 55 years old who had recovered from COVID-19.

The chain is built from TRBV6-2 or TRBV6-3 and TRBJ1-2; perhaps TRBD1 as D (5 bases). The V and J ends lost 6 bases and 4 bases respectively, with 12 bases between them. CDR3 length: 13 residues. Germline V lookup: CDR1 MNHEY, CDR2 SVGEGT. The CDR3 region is CASSDLGAYGYTF. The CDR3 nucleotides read TGTGCCAGCAGCGACCTAGGGGCCTATGGCTACACCTTC.

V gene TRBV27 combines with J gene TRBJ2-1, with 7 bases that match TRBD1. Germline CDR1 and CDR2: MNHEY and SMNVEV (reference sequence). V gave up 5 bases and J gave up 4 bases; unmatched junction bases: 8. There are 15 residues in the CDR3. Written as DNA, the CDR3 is TGTGCCAGCAGTCACGGGACAGATGAGTACAATGAGCAGTTCTTC. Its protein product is CASSHGTDEYNEQFF.

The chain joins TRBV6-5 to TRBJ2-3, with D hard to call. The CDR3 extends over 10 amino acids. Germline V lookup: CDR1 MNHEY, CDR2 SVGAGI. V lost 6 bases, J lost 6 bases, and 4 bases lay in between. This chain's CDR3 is CASRADTQYF. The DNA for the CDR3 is TGTGCCAGCAGAGCCGATACGCAGTATTTT.

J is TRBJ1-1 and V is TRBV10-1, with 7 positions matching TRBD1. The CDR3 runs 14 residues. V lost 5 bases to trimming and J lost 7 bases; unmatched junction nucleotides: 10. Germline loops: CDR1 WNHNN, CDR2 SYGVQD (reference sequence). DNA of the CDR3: TGCGCCAGCAGTCCGGACAGGAAAGGGGGTGAAGCTTTCTTT. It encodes CASSPDRKGGEAFF.

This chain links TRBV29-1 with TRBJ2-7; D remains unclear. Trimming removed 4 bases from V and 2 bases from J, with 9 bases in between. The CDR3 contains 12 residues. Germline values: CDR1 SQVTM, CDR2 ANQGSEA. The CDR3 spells CSVGGQAYEQYF. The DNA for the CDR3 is TGCAGCGTTGGTGGGCAGGCCTACGAGCAGTACTTC.

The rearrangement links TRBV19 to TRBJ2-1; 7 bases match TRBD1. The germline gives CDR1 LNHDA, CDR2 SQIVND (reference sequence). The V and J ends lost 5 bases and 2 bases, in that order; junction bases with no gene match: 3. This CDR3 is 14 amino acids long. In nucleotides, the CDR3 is TGTGCCAGTAGTCTGGGACAGCCCTACAATGAGCAGTTCTTC. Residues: CASSLGQPYNEQFF.

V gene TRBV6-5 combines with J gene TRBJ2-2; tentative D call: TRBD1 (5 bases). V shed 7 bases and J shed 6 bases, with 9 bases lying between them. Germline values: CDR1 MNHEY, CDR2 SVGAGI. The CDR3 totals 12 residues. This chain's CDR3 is CASNQGPGELFF. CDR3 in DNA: TGTGCCAGCAACCAGGGTCCCGGGGAGCTGTTTTTT.

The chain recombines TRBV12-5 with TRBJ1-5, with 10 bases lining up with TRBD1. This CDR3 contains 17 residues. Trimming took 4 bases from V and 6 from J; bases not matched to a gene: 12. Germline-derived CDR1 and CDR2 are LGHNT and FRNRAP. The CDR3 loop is CASGSSPGQGFGQPQHF. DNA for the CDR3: TGTGCTAGTGGTTCTTCACCGGGACAGGGGTTTGGTCAGCCCCAGCATTTT. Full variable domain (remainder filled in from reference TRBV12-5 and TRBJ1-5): DARVTQTPRHKVTEMGQEVTMRCQPILGHNTVFWYRQTMMQGLELLAYFRNRAPLDDSGMPKDRFSAEMPDATLATLKIQPSEPRDSAVYFCASGSSPGQGFGQPQHFGDGTRLSIL.

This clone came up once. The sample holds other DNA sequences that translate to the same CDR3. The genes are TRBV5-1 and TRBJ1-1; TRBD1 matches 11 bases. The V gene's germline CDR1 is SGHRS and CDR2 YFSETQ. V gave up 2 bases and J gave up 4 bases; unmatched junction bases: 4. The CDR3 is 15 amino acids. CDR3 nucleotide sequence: TGCGCCAGCAGCTTACGGACAGGGGGCTCCACTGAAGCTTTCTTT. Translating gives CASSLRTGGSTEAFF.

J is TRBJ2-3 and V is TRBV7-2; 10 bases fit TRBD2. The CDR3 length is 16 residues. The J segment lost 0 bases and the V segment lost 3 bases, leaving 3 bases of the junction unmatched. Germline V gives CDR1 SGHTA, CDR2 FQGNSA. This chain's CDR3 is CASSLSSGGSTDTQYF. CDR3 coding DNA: TGTGCCAGCAGCTTGTCTAGCGGGGGCAGCACAGATACGCAGTATTTT.

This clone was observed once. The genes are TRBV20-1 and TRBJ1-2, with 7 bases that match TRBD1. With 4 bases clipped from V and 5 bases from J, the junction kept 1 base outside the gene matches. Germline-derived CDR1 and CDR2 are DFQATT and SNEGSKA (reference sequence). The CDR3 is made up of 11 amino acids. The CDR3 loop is CSATTGYGYTF. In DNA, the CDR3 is TGCAGTGCTACGACAGGGTATGGCTACACCTTC.

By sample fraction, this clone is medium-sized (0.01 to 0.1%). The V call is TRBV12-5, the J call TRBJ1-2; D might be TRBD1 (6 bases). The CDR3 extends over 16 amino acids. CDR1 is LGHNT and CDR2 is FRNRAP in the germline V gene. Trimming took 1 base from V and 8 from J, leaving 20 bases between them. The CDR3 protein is CASGLGGGQRLGGYTF. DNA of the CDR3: TGTGCTAGTGGTTTGGGAGGAGGACAGCGCCTAGGGGGCTACACCTTC.

The CDR3 nucleotides read TGTGCCAGCAGCGGTGACAGCGTATATGGCTACACCTTC. Encoded protein: CASSGDSVYGYTF. The gene calls are TRBV9 and TRBJ1-2, with D possibly TRBD1 on 5 matching bases. Germline values: CDR1 SGDLS, CDR2 YYNGEE. The CDR3 is made up of 13 amino acids. Trimming left V 3 bases short and J 5 bases short, with 11 bases between. The whole variable domain, remainder taken from reference TRBV9 and TRBJ1-2, is DSGVTQTPKHLITATGQRVTLRCSPRSGDLSVYWYQQSLDQGLQFLIQYYNGEERAKGNILERFSAQQFPDLHSELNLSSLELGDSALYFCASSGDSVYGYTFGSGTRLTVV.

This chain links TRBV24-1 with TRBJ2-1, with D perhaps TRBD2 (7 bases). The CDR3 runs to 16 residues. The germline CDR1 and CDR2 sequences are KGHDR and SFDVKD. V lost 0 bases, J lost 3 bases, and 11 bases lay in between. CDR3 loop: CATSDLRGGDYNEQFF. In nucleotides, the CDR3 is TGTGCCACCAGTGATTTGAGGGGGGGCGACTACAATGAGCAGTTCTTC.

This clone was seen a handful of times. The CDR3 DNA is TGTGCCAGCAGTTACAACCCAGGGGGATCAAACTATGGCTACACCTTC. Its translation: CASSYNPGGSNYGYTF. V gene TRBV6-5 combines with J gene TRBJ1-2, with TRBD1 identical over 7 bases. V was pared by 2 bases and J by 2 bases, with 8 bases of the junction left unmatched. Germline assignment: CDR1 MNHEY and CDR2 SVGAGI. This CDR3 has 16 amino acids.

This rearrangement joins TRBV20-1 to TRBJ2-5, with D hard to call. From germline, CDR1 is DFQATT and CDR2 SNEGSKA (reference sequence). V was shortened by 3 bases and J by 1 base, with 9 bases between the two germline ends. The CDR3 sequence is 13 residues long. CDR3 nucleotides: TGCAGTGCTAGTAGCCCAATCCAAGAGACCCAGTACTTC. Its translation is CSASSPIQETQYF.

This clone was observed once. As DNA, the CDR3 is TGTGCCAGCAGCTTAGAATGGGGCAGAGAAGGCTACACCTTC. It is translated as CASSLEWGREGYTF. This chain uses TRBV11-2 with TRBJ1-2, with TRBD1 as a possible D gene (5 bases). In germline, CDR1 is SGHAT, CDR2 FQNNGV. Between the trimmed V and J ends, which lost 0 bases and 8 bases, there was a span of 13 bases. The CDR3 sequence is 14 residues long.

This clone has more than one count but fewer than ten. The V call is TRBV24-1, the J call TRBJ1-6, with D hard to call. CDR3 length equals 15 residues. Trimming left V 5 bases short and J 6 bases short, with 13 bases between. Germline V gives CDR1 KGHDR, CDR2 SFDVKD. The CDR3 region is CATSGQVLGNSPLHF. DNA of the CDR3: TGTGCCACCAGTGGGCAGGTACTAGGTAATTCACCCCTCCACTTT.

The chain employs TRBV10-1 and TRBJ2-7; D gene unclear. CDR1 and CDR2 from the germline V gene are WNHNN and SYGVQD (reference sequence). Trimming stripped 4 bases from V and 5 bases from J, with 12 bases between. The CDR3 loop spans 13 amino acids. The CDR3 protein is CASSATTNNEQYF. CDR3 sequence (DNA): TGCGCCAGCAGTGCCACCACTAATAACGAGCAGTACTTC.

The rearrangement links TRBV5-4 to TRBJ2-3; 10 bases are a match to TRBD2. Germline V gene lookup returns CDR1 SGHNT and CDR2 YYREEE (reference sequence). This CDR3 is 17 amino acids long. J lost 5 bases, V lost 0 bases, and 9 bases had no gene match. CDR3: CASSLGLAGSPGDTQYF. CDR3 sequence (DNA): TGTGCCAGCAGCTTGGGACTAGCGGGCTCCCCGGGAGATACGCAGTATTTT.

The CDR3 DNA follows: TGTGCCAGCAGTGGGCAGGGCATTGAAAAACTGTTTTTT. Its protein product is CASSGQGIEKLFF. The chain carries TRBV25-1 and TRBJ1-4, with a possible D match to TRBD1 (5 bases). This CDR3 is built from 13 residues. Trimming took off 4 bases at V and 7 bases at J, with 10 bases between the two ends. Germline V gene lookup returns CDR1 MGHDK and CDR2 SYGVNS.

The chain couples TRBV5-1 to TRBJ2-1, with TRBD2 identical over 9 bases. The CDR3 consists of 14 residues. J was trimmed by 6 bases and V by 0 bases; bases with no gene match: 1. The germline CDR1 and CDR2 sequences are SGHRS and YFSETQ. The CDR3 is CASSLGLAVNEQFF. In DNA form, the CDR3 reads TGCGCCAGCAGCTTGGGACTAGCGGTCAATGAGCAGTTCTTC.

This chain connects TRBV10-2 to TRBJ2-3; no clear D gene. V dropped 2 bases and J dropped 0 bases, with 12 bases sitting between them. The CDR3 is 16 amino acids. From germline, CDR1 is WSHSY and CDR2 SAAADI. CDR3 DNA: TGCGCCAGCAGTGAGCGGCGAGCGCCCAGCACAGATACGCAGTATTTT. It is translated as CASSERRAPSTDTQYF.

CDR3 amino acids: CASSQGYGGNTIYF. DNA for the CDR3: TGTGCCAGCAGCCAAGGTTACGGTGGAAACACCATATATTTT. The chain couples TRBV4-2 to TRBJ1-3; unclear D gene. Germline lookup yields CDR1 LGHNA and CDR2 YNFKEQ. V lost 1 base and J 3 bases, leaving 7 bases between the germline ends. The CDR3 contains 14 residues.

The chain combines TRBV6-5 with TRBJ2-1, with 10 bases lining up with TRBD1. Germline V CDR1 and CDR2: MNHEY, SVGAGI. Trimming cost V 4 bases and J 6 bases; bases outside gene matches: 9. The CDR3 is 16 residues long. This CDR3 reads CASSWGTGESGNEQFF. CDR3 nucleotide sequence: TGTGCCAGCAGTTGGGGGACAGGGGAATCGGGCAATGAGCAGTTCTTC.